This TCR beta chain is drawn from a study of blood T cell repertoires in COVID-19. Overall study: Collection of acute and convalescent COVID-19 samples took place in the United States, Italy and Spain. Sources were T cells, B-cell-depleted T cells, or PBMCs; the material itself was cDNA or gDNA.

Per the germline V gene, CDR1 is MGHRA and CDR2 is YSYEKL. The J segment lost 3 bases and the V segment lost 3 bases, leaving 7 bases of the junction unmatched. The CDR3 contains 16 residues. Measured with immunoSEQ multiplex PCR; TCRdb has only the in-frame clones, and not every one. Of a few hundred thousand clones in the sample, roughly 90% were seen once. The source is a woman under 40 who had recovered from COVID-19. The chain recombines TRBV4-1 with TRBJ2-3; 9 nucleotides match TRBD2. The sample comprised PBMCs or T cells enriched from blood (not recorded which). Here the CDR3 DNA reads TGCGCCAGCAGCCAGGGCGGGGGGGCCTGGACAGATACGCAGTATTTT. Protein sequence: CASSQGGGAWTDTQYF.